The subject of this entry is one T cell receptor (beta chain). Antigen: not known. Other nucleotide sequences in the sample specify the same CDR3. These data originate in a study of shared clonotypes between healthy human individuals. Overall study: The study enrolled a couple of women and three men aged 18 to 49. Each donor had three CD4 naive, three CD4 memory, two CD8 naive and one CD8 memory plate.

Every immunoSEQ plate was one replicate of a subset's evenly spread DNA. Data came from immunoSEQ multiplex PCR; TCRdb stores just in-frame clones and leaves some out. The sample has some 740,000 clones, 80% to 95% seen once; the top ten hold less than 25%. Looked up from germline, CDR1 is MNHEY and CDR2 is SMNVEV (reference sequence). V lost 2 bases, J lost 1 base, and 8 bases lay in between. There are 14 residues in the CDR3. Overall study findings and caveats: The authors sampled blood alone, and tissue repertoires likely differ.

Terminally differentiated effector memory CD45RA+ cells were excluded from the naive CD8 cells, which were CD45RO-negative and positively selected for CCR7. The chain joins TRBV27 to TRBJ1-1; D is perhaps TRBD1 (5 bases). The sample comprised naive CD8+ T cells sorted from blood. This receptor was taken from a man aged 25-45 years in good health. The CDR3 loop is CASSLRGQNTEAFF. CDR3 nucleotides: TGTGCCAGCAGTTTAAGGGGTCAGAACACTGAAGCTTTCTTT.